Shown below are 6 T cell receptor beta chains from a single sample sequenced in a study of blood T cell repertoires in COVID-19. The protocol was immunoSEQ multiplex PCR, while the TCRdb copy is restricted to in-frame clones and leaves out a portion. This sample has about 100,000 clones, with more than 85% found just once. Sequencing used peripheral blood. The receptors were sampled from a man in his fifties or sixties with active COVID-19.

Written as DNA, the CDR3 is TGTGCCAGTAGCCGGAGACAGGGAGGCGAAGCTTTCTTT. It translates to CASSRRQGGEAFF. The rearrangement uses TRBV19 and TRBJ1-1; TRBD1 aligns across 7 bases. The J segment lost 8 bases and the V segment lost 6 bases, leaving 9 bases of the junction unmatched. In germline, CDR1 is LNHDA, CDR2 SQIVND (reference sequence). There are 13 residues in the CDR3.

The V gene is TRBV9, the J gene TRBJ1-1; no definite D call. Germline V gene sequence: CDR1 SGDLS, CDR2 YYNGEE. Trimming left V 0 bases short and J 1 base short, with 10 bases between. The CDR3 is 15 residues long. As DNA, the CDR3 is TGTGCCAGCAGCGTAGGAGTAACAGCGAACACTGAAGCTTTCTTT. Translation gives CASSVGVTANTEAFF.

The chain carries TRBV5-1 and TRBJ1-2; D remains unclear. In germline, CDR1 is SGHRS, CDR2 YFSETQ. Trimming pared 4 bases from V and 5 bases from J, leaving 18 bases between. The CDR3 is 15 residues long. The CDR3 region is CASSPGPQIPYGYTF. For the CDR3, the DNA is TGCGCCAGCAGCCCGGGTCCGCAGATCCCGTATGGCTACACCTTC.

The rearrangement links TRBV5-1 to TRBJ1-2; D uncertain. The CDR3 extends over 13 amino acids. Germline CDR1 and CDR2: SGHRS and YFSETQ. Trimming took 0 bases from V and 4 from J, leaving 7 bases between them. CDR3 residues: CASSLAGSYGYTF. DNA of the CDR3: TGCGCCAGCAGCTTGGCAGGCAGCTATGGCTACACCTTC.

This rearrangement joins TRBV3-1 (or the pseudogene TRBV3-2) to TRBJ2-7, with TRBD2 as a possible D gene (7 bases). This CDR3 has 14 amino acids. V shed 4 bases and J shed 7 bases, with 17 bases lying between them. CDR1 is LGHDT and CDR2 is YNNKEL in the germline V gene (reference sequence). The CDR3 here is CASSPAGGRGEQYF. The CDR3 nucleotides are TGTGCCAGCAGCCCCGCCGGGGGGCGCGGAGAGCAGTACTTC.

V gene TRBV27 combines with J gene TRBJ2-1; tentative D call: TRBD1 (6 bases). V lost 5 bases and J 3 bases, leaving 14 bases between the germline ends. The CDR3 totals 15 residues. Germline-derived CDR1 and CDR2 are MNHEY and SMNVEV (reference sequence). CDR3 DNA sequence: TGTGCCAGCAGTCCGGACAGTTTAGACTACAATGAGCAGTTCTTC. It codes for CASSPDSLDYNEQFF.